The 32 T cell receptor beta chains below all came from one sample that was sequenced in a study of regulatory T cells in long-lasting Graves disease. Both iRepertoire HTBI primers and Arm-PCR of CDR3 regions were used to build the TCR beta libraries. TCRdb re-derived calls from the multiplex PCR reads in MiXCR, one entry per CDR3 protein. The table records approximately 380,000 distinct CDR3 sequences, roughly 20% of them present only once. As for time point: persistent/refractory GD, antithyroid drugs over 5 years with positive TRAb. After RNA was extracted from PBMCs, the TCR library was made from it. The sample was peripheral blood mononuclear cells (PBMCs), taken when the disease was refractory, from a patient treated with antithyroid drugs. The receptors were gathered from a female donor with Graves disease.

The chain carries TRBV7-2 and TRBJ2-7; no definite D call. Germline CDR1 is SGHTA and CDR2 is FQGNSA. V lost 2 bases, J lost 6 bases, and 11 bases lay in between. CDR3 size: 13 residues. CDR3 coding DNA: TGTGCCAGCAGCTTAAATCAGTATCTCGAGCAGTACTTC. Translated: CASSLNQYLEQYF.

The chain's CDR3 is CSAHRGAQPQHF. DNA of the CDR3: TGCAGTGCTCATAGGGGAGCTCAGCCCCAGCATTTT. The chain is built from TRBV20-1 and TRBJ1-5, with a possible D match to TRBD1 (5 bases). The CDR3 totals 12 residues. Germline CDR1 is DFQATT and CDR2 is SNEGSKA (reference sequence). With 5 bases removed from V and 6 bases from J, the gap between germline ends came to 11 bases.

The CDR3: CASSLAQGAGIQYF. In nucleotides, the CDR3 is TGTGCCAGCAGCTTAGCGCAGGGGGCGGGCATTCAGTACTTC. The rearrangement uses TRBV7-2 and TRBJ2-4; 8 bases match TRBD1. The CDR3 has 14 amino acids. The trim removed 0 bases at V and 9 bases at J, leaving 4 bases unmatched. Germline-derived CDR1 and CDR2 are SGHTA and FQGNSA. The whole variable domain, filled in from reference TRBV7-2 and TRBJ2-4, reads GAGVSQSPSNKVTEKGKDVELRCDPISGHTALYWYRQSLGQGLEFLIYFQGNSAPDKSGLPSDRFSAERTGGSVSTLTIQRTQQEDSAVYLCASSLAQGAGIQYFGAGTRLSVL.

The J gene is TRBJ1-1, the V gene TRBV6-2 or TRBV6-3; D possibly corresponds to TRBD1 (5 bases). CDR1 and CDR2 from the germline V gene are MNHEY and SVGEGT. This CDR3 region has 18 residues. Deletions cut 2 bases from V and 1 base from J, with 20 bases between. DNA of the CDR3: TGTGCCAGCAGTTACCAGCTGAAGCCGGGACGTACGAACACTGAAGCTTTCTTT. Translated, it gives CASSYQLKPGRTNTEAFF.

As concerns this clonotype: This may arise from a read error, as a much more abundant clone is one base away. The genes are TRBV2 and TRBJ1-2, with 7 bases aligning to TRBD1. This CDR3 spans 14 amino acids. CDR1 and CDR2 (germline): SNHLY, FYNNEI. CDR3 bases: TGTGCCGGCAGACAGGGTGAGACTAACTATGGCTACACCTTC. Translating gives CAGRQGETNYGYTF.

Details on this clonotype: A much larger clone differs by one base, so this may be a read error. This chain uses TRBV6-1 with TRBJ1-2; D is undetermined. This CDR3 has 15 residues. Germline V lookup: CDR1 MNHNS, CDR2 SASEGT. In nucleotides, the CDR3 is TGTGCCAGCAGTCCCCCAGTAGGTCCTAACTGTGGCTACACCTTC. Encoded protein: CASSPPVGPNCGYTF.

The table lists this clonotype with a few counts. The gene calls are TRBV29-1 and TRBJ2-7; 9 bases are a match to TRBD2. The CDR3 sequence is 12 residues long. CDR1 and CDR2 from the germline V gene are SQVTM and ANQGSEA. The CDR3 loop is CRPPGLAYEQYF. CDR3 coding DNA: TGCAGACCACCGGGACTAGCATACGAGCAGTACTTC.

In its sample, this clonotype was seen a few times. The V and J genes are TRBV2 and TRBJ2-2; 8 nucleotides align to TRBD2. Germline V lookup: CDR1 SNHLY, CDR2 FYNNEI. The CDR3 sequence is 15 residues long. After removal of 8 bases from V and 1 base from J, the junction contained 6 bases not matched to a gene. CDR3 sequence: CASGKRGGNTGELFF. CDR3 nucleotide sequence: TGTGCCAGCGGAAAACGGGGGGGGAACACCGGGGAGCTGTTTTTT.

To note about this clonotype: This could be a read error, since a much larger clone is one nucleotide away. CDR3 in amino acids: CASSLALSARETRYF. For the CDR3, the DNA is TGTGCCAGCAGCTTAGCGCTATCAGCGAGGGAGACCCGGTACTTC. This sequence joins TRBV7-8 and TRBJ2-5, with a weak D call TRBD2 (5 bases). Germline lookup yields CDR1 SGHVS and CDR2 FQNEAQ. This CDR3 has 15 residues. The whole variable domain, remainder taken from reference TRBV7-8 and TRBJ2-5, is GAGVSQSPRYKVAKRGQDVALRCDPISGHVSLFWYQQALGQGPEFLTYFQNEAQLDKSGLPSDRFFAERPEGSVSTLKIQRTQQEDSAVYLCASSLALSARETRYFGPGTRLLVL.

This clonotype was seen at least ten times. The chain carries TRBV29-1 and TRBJ1-2, with D possibly TRBD1 on 6 matching bases. Germline V gene sequence: CDR1 SQVTM, CDR2 ANQGSEA. Between the trimmed V and J ends, which lost 4 bases and 7 bases, there was a span of 19 bases. The CDR3 has 14 amino acids. In DNA, the CDR3 is TGCAGCGTTGCGATCAGGGGCCACACTAGTGGCTACACCTTC. Residues: CSVAIRGHTSGYTF.

This clonotype was detected many times. V is TRBV14 and J is TRBJ2-5, with D hard to call. The CDR3 contains 11 residues. V was pared by 0 bases and J by 10 bases, with 6 bases between. Germline-derived CDR1 and CDR2 are SGHDN and FVKESK. The CDR3, as DNA: TGTGCCAGCAGCCAAGAACATTACCAGTACTTC. This gives the protein CASSQEHYQYF.

The chain has TRBV4-2 and TRBJ2-3; D gene unclear. Trimming shortened V by 0 bases and J by 4 bases, and 14 bases separated the two germline ends. Germline loops: CDR1 LGHNA, CDR2 YNFKEQ. CDR3 length: 16 residues. CDR3 amino acids: CASSQEGTVTSDTQYF. As DNA, the CDR3 is TGTGCCAGCAGCCAAGAAGGCACAGTAACTTCAGATACGCAGTATTTT.

This sequence joins TRBV6-1 and TRBJ2-4; a possible D gene is TRBD1 (6 bases). Between the trimmed V and J ends, which lost 6 bases and 1 base, there was a span of 16 bases. The CDR3 contains 16 residues. Looked up from germline, CDR1 is MNHNS and CDR2 is SASEGT. This chain's CDR3 is CASSPVHRVAKNIQYF. The CDR3 DNA follows: TGTGCCAGCAGCCCCGTGCACAGGGTGGCCAAAAACATTCAGTACTTC.

This chain joins TRBV10-3 and TRBJ2-7, with TRBD1 matching over 12 bases. With V trimmed by 4 bases and J by 5 bases, 3 bases remained unmatched. In germline, CDR1 is ENHRY, CDR2 SYGVKD. CDR3 length: 14 residues. CDR3 sequence reads: CAISGDRGLDEQYF. The CDR3 nucleotides read TGTGCCATCAGTGGGGACAGGGGGCTAGACGAGCAGTACTTC.

This clonotype was detected only a few times. CDR3 sequence reads: CASSPRKGPSDSTQYF. CDR3 bases: TGCGCCAGCAGCCCAAGGAAGGGCCCCTCGGATTCAACCCAGTACTTC. The J gene is TRBJ2-5, the V gene TRBV5-1; no definite D call. Trimming left V 4 bases short and J 8 bases short, with 24 bases between. Germline CDR1 and CDR2: SGHRS and YFSETQ. The length of the CDR3 is 16 residues.

This clonotype was recorded a few times. This chain connects TRBV20-1 to TRBJ2-7, with TRBD2 matching 7 bases. CDR1 DFQATT and CDR2 SNEGSKA come from the germline V gene (reference sequence). This CDR3 is built from 14 residues. The V and J ends lost 2 bases and 5 bases, in that order; junction bases with no gene match: 9. The CDR3 spells CSARRAGVDNEQYF. In nucleotides, the CDR3 is TGCAGTGCTAGACGGGCGGGAGTAGATAACGAGCAGTACTTC.

This chain connects TRBV6-5 to TRBJ2-3, with a tentative D call TRBD2 (5 bases). This CDR3 is built from 16 residues. Looked up from germline, CDR1 is MNHEY and CDR2 is SVGAGI. V was pared by 4 bases and J by 2 bases, with 16 bases between. For the CDR3, the DNA is TGTGCCAGCAGTTCCCTAGCTGCTGGTACCACAGATACGCAGTATTTT. It is translated as CASSSLAAGTTDTQYF.

This clonotype was detected a few times. This chain connects TRBV7-2 to TRBJ2-1; 9 nucleotides match TRBD2. V lost 0 bases and J lost 6; bases outside the gene matches: 12. This CDR3 has 18 amino acids. From germline, CDR1 is SGHTA and CDR2 FQGNSA. The CDR3 bases are TGTGCCAGCAGCTTAGCAGTCTCTAGCGGGAACATGGGCAATGAGCAGTTCTTC. Its protein product is CASSLAVSSGNMGNEQFF.

There are many counts of this clonotype. Sequence at one end of the junction differs from germline and may be a read error. J is TRBJ2-7 and V is TRBV7-2; D is perhaps TRBD2 (5 bases). Germline-derived CDR1 and CDR2 are SGHTA and FQGNSA. CDR3 length equals 15 residues. CDR3 loop: CASSLALARDYGQYF. The CDR3 DNA reads as TGTGCCAGCAGCTTAGCGCTCGCGAGGGATTACGGGCAGTACTTC.

This clonotype occurred a few times. As DNA, the CDR3 is TGTGCCAGCAGCCCACGGTACAGGGACTATGGCTACACCTTC. Translated: CASSPRYRDYGYTF. The chain uses TRBV9 and TRBJ1-2; weak D call: TRBD1 (6 bases). Germline CDR1 is SGDLS and CDR2 is YYNGEE. This CDR3 is 14 amino acids long. V shed 4 bases and J shed 3 bases, with 13 bases lying between them.

This clonotype was picked up one time. The J gene is TRBJ2-3, the V gene TRBV28, with unresolved D. The V gene's germline CDR1 is MDHEN and CDR2 SYDVKM. The V end was cut by 5 bases, the J end by 0 bases, with 12 bases between. CDR3 length: 15 amino acids. Written as DNA, the CDR3 is TGTGCCAGCAGTCCGACTCGTACTAGCACAGATACGCAGTATTTT. Its translation: CASSPTRTSTDTQYF.

The gene calls are TRBV7-2 and TRBJ1-2; the match to TRBD1 covers 11 bases. The junction had 6 bases not matched to a gene; V was cut back by 5 bases and J by 4 bases. There are 15 residues in the CDR3. In germline, CDR1 is SGHTA, CDR2 FQGNSA. CDR3 sequence (DNA): TGTGCCAGCAGCCAGGGACAGGGGGGAGGCTATGGCTACACCTTC. Translation: CASSQGQGGGYGYTF.

This clonotype was detected only a few times. V usage is TRBV29-1 and J usage is TRBJ2-7; unclear D gene. Trimming removed 7 bases at V and 7 bases at J, with 17 bases between. Germline V lookup: CDR1 SQVTM, CDR2 ANQGSEA. CDR3 length equals 12 residues. CDR3 sequence: CSAMVPAWEQYF. CDR3 in DNA: TGCAGCGCCATGGTACCGGCTTGGGAGCAGTACTTC.

This clonotype was detected only a few times. The V call is TRBV7-9, the J call TRBJ1-6; TRBD1 matches at 7 bases. Germline CDR1 SEHNR, CDR2 FQNEAQ (reference sequence). The CDR3 has 15 amino acids. V dropped 4 bases and J dropped 7; count of bases not matched to a gene: 7. The CDR3 spells CASSYGQERNSPLHF. The CDR3 DNA reads TGTGCCAGCAGCTACGGACAGGAAAGAAATTCACCCCTCCACTTT. Based on the CDR3 plus reference TRBV7-9 and TRBJ1-6, the full variable domain is DTGVSQNPRHKITKRGQNVTFRCDPISEHNRLYWYRQTLGQGPEFLTYFQNEAQLEKSRLLSDRFSAERPKGSFSTLEIQRTEQGDSAMYLCASSYGQERNSPLHFGNGTRLTVT.

The rearrangement uses TRBV6-1 and TRBJ2-7, with 9 positions matching TRBD1. J was trimmed by 3 bases and V by 6 bases; bases with no gene match: 3. Germline lookup yields CDR1 MNHNS and CDR2 SASEGT. The CDR3 extends over 13 amino acids. In nucleotides, the CDR3 is TGTGCCAGCAGCGGGACAGGGAACTACGAGCAGTACTTC. Its protein is CASSGTGNYEQYF.

This clonotype was recorded a few times. This chain connects TRBV27 to TRBJ2-5; 8 nucleotides align to TRBD1. Germline V gives CDR1 MNHEY, CDR2 SMNVEV (reference sequence). The J segment lost 4 bases and the V segment lost 5 bases, leaving 3 bases of the junction unmatched. The CDR3 is made up of 13 amino acids. CDR3 residues: CASSGQGRETQYF. DNA of the CDR3: TGTGCCAGCAGTGGACAGGGTCGAGAGACCCAGTACTTC.

This chain uses TRBV6-1 with TRBJ2-3; TRBD2 matches 12 bases. Germline V gene data show CDR1 as MNHNS and CDR2 as SASEGT. The V segment lost 6 bases and the J segment 2 bases; nucleotides outside the gene matches: 15. CDR3 length: 19 amino acids. CDR3 coding DNA: TGTGCCAGCAGCCCTTCGACTAGCGGGAGAACCCGCCTCACAGATACGCAGTATTTT. Translation: CASSPSTSGRTRLTDTQYF.

This clonotype was picked up many times. The chain couples TRBV28 to TRBJ2-7; a weak D match, TRBD2 (5 bases). V lost 6 bases and J lost 3, with 12 bases in between. The CDR3 covers 13 residues. Germline V gives CDR1 MDHEN, CDR2 SYDVKM. CDR3 loop: CASRGPGSYEQYF. For the CDR3, the DNA is TGTGCCAGCAGGGGCCCTGGGAGCTACGAGCAGTACTTC.

This clonotype was seen repeatedly, ten times or more. This chain links TRBV2 with TRBJ1-2; 11 bases align to TRBD1. The junction had 12 bases not matched to a gene; V was cut back by 7 bases and J by 8 bases. The germline V gene has CDR1 SNHLY and CDR2 FYNNEI. This CDR3 has 15 amino acids. CDR3 sequence: CASTPDGQGASGYTF. The CDR3 DNA is TGTGCCAGCACCCCCGACGGACAGGGGGCGAGCGGCTACACCTTC.

This clonotype was recorded many times. The CDR3 protein is CASSLERQGYQETQYF. The CDR3 DNA sequence: TGTGCCAGCAGCTTAGAGAGACAGGGTTATCAAGAGACCCAGTACTTC. V and J are TRBV7-2 and TRBJ2-5; TRBD1 aligns across 7 bases. The CDR3 is 16 residues long. V was clipped by 1 base and J by 2 bases; unmatched bases: 7. CDR1 is SGHTA and CDR2 is FQGNSA in the germline V gene.

The V gene is TRBV10-3, the J gene TRBJ2-7, with D unclear. The CDR3 totals 15 residues. CDR1 and CDR2 from the germline V gene are ENHRY and SYGVKD. The V end was cut by 3 bases, the J end by 2 bases, with 14 bases between. As DNA, the CDR3 is TGTGCCATCAGTGACGGACCCCTTCCCACCTACGAGCAGTACTTC. Translating gives CAISDGPLPTYEQYF.

This clonotype appeared a few times. This sequence joins TRBV5-6 and TRBJ2-7, with a tentative D call TRBD2 (5 bases). The V gene lost 3 bases and the J gene lost 2 bases, with 12 bases spanning the gap. This CDR3 region has 14 residues. The germline CDR1 and CDR2 sequences are SGHDT and YYEEEE. The CDR3 here is CASSSAVRPYEQYF. The CDR3 coding sequence is TGTGCCAGCAGCTCAGCGGTAAGACCCTACGAGCAGTACTTC.